This T cell receptor beta chain was sequenced during a study of post-analysis software for immune sequencing data. Whole-study results and caveats: Among five TRBV segments more frequent in patients than controls were TRBV5-6, TRBV5-1 and TRBV20-1.

This CDR3 spans 18 amino acids. CDR1 and CDR2 from the germline V gene are KGHDR and SFDVKD. Concerning this clonotype: The antigen is unknown.

Every TCR beta cDNA library bore unique molecular identifiers. MiXCR, run by TCRdb on the PCR reads, gives a single entry per CDR3 protein. Seen here are around 700,000 distinct CDR3 sequences, approximately 59% observed once, and the top ten hold 11%. The clonotype was recovered from a girl aged 2-10 years with multiple sclerosis. The gene calls are TRBV24-1 and TRBJ2-5; either TRBD1 or TRBD2 may fit D (5 bases each). The J call may be faulty, since TRBJ2-7 better matches the DNA end. Source material: blood. CDR3 in amino acids: CATSDLMVEDKGLAEQYF. CDR3 nucleotides: TGTGCCACCAGTGATTTAATGGTGGAGGACAAAGGGCTCGCCGAGCAGTACTTC.